The rows below give T cell receptor beta chains drawn from one sample of a study of blood T cell repertoires in COVID-19. The data were produced by immunoSEQ multiplex PCR, yet TCRdb's version contains in-frame clones alone and is incomplete. The repertoire holds around 300,000 clones, about 93% seen once, with more than 0.95% in the top ten. Material: PBMCs or T cells enriched from blood (not recorded which). These receptors originate from a woman between 25 and 40 years old who had recovered from COVID-19. The CDR3 runs from the conserved cysteine through the conserved F or W. A D gene is named only where the DNA matches it firmly. Only part of the rows carry a size: once, few, many, or a class if the clone is expanded.

TRBV9	NA	NA	TRBJ1-1	TGTGCCAGCAGCCCCCTTTTGAGTAACACTGAAGCTTTCTTT	CASSPLLSNTEAFF
TRBV7-3	TRBD2	NA	TRBJ2-2	TGTGCCAGCAGCTCCGGGAGGCAAGGCACCGGGGAGCTGTTTTTT	CASSSGRQGTGELFF
TRBV4-2	TRBD2	once	TRBJ2-2	TGTGCCAGCAGCCAAGCCCTCGGGACTAGCGGGGAGCTGTTTTTT	CASSQALGTSGELFF
TRBV24-1	TRBD2	NA	TRBJ2-3	TGTGCCACCAGTGATTTGGACGGGAGGACAGATACGCAGTATTTT	CATSDLDGRTDTQYF
TRBV7-2	NA	NA	TRBJ2-5	TGTGCCACACAGGTGGTGGAGACCCAGTACTTC	CATQVVETQYF
TRBV7-2	NA	few	TRBJ1-6	TGTGCCAGCAGCTCCTCGCCCCGAAATTCCGGGGTTAATTCACCCCTCCACTTT	CASSSSPRNSGVNSPLHF
TRBV7-2	TRBD1	NA	TRBJ2-7	TGTGCCAGCAGCCTGGGACAGCCCCCCTACGAGCAGTACTTC	CASSLGQPPYEQYF
TRBV7-8	NA	few	TRBJ1-5	TGTGCCAGCAGCTTAGCGCTAATCGGTACAGGCCCAAATAGCAATCAGCCCCAGCATTTT	CASSLALIGTGPNSNQPQHF
TRBV7-2	NA	NA	TRBJ1-1	TGTGCCAGCAGCCTCCTAAGGGGGACAGCTTTCTTT	CASSLLRGTAFF
TRBV5-1	NA	NA	TRBJ1-3	TGCGCCAGCAGCTTGGACAGTTACTCTGGAAACACCATATATTTT	CASSLDSYSGNTIYF
TRBV9	TRBD1	few	TRBJ1-1	TGTGCCAGCAGCCCACGGGGACAGGGGGCAGAGAACACTGAAGCTTTCTTT	CASSPRGQGAENTEAFF
TRBV6-4	TRBD2	NA	TRBJ2-5	TGTGCCAGCAGTGACTCTAGGCTAGCGGGAGGGCCGGGGGAGACCCAGTACTTC	CASSDSRLAGGPGETQYF
TRBV6-1	NA	NA	TRBJ1-3	TGTGCCAGCAGTGAAGATGAGGGTGGCGCTGGAAACACCATATATTTT	CASSEDEGGAGNTIYF
TRBV28	TRBD1	few	TRBJ1-1	TGTGCCAGCAGTATCTTGACAGGGTATGGTCGGCACACTGAAGCTTTCTTT	CASSILTGYGRHTEAFF
TRBV14	NA	NA	TRBJ1-4	TGTGCCAGCAGCCAGTTTACCCAGTCAACTAATGAAAAACTGTTTTTT	CASSQFTQSTNEKLFF
TRBV30	NA	NA	TRBJ2-7	TGTGCCTGTGCCTCGCGGGGTACGGAGCAGTACTTC	CACASRGTEQYF
TRBV5-6	TRBD1	NA	TRBJ1-2	TGTGCCAGCAGCTTGGCGACAGGGTTAGATGGCTACACCTTC	CASSLATGLDGYTF
TRBV27	NA	NA	TRBJ1-1	TGTGCCAGCAGTCCCCGAAGGGGGGGAGGCACTGAAGCTTTCTTT	CASSPRRGGGTEAFF
TRBV9	NA	NA	TRBJ2-7	TGTGCCAGCAGCCCCTTGGGGACACCGACCTCCTACGAGCAGTACTTC	CASSPLGTPTSYEQYF
TRBV5-1	NA	NA	TRBJ1-2	TGCGCCAGCAGCTTGGGAGGCCCTACGTCCGGGAAGCTAAACTATGGCTACACCTTC	CASSLGGPTSGKLNYGYTF
TRBV18	NA	NA	TRBJ2-2	TGTGCCAGCTCACTAGTCAACTCGAACACCGGGGAGCTGTTTTTT	CASSLVNSNTGELFF
TRBV6-6	TRBD1	NA	TRBJ2-1	TGTGCCAGCAGTTACAGCAGGGACAGGGGGCTCGCTGAGCAGTTCTTC	CASSYSRDRGLAEQFF
TRBV5-6	TRBD2	NA	TRBJ2-1	TGTGCCAGCAGCTTGGAGGGCGGGAGGGCCTACAATGAGCAGTTCTTC	CASSLEGGRAYNEQFF
TRBV5-1	TRBD2	NA	TRBJ2-2	TGCGCCAGCAGCTTGGAACTAGCGGGACCTAACACCGGGGAGCTGTTTTTT	CASSLELAGPNTGELFF
TRBV24-1	TRBD2	NA	TRBJ2-1	TGTGCCACCAGCAGAGGACTAGAAGATGGAAATGAGCAGTTCTTC	CATSRGLEDGNEQFF
TRBV11-2	TRBD2	NA	TRBJ2-5	TGTGCCAGCAGCTTAGTAGGACTAGTTGGAGTTGAGACCCAGTACTTC	CASSLVGLVGVETQYF